Listed below are T cell receptor beta chains from one sample, sequenced in a study of patients and donors after allogeneic stem cell transplantation. TCRdb reprocessed the RT-PCR reads with MiXCR, giving one entry per CDR3 protein. The sample gives 1,300 or so distinct CDR3 sequences, about 5% of which show up once; roughly 28% is in the top ten. What was sequenced was blood, either unsorted or a sorted T cell fraction (not recorded which). The receptor source for this set is a human donor who was either an allogeneic HSCT recipient or a stem cell or donor lymphocyte infusion donor (not recorded which). It is not recorded whose cells these are; they may come from a transplant donor. The CDR3 runs from the conserved cysteine through the conserved F or W. The D gene is left open where the match is weak. Where a row states a size, it is once, few, many or the class of an expanded clone; other rows omit it.

cdr3_length | j_call | clone_size | v_call | d_call | cdr3_nt | cdr3_aa
15 | TRBJ2-1 | few | TRBV5-4 | TRBD1 | TGTGCCAGCAGCCTTGACAGGGGTCAGAACAATGAGCAGTTCTTC | CASSLDRGQNNEQFF
14 | TRBJ2-1 | few | TRBV19 | TRBD2 | TGTGCCAGTAGTATTGCTAGCGGTTACAATGAGCAGTTCTTC | CASSIASGYNEQFF
16 | TRBJ2-2 | medium-sized | TRBV11-3 | TRBD2 | TGTGCCAGCAGCTTAAGACTAGCGGGAAACACCGGGGAGCTGTTTTTT | CASSLRLAGNTGELFF
14 | TRBJ1-1 | few | TRBV12-3/TRBV12-4 | - | TGTGCCAGCAGAACGGAAGGCCACAACACTGAAGCTTTCTTT | CASRTEGHNTEAFF
12 | TRBJ1-2 | large | TRBV7-2 | - | TGTGCCAGCAGCTTACAGGGCAGAGGCTACACCTTC | CASSLQGRGYTF
15 | TRBJ1-5 | medium-sized | TRBV28 | TRBD1 | TGTGCCAGCAGTTACACAGGGGGATCTCATCAGCCCCAGCATTTT | CASSYTGGSHQPQHF
16 | TRBJ2-1 | few | TRBV29-1 | - | TGCAGCGTCTATCCGTTCGCCGAGGGCTCCTACAATGAGCAGTTCTTC | CSVYPFAEGSYNEQFF
16 | TRBJ2-2 | large | TRBV4-2 | TRBD1 | TGTGCCAGCAGCCAATCGACAGGGCCGAACACCGGGGAGCTGTTTTTT | CASSQSTGPNTGELFF
14 | TRBJ2-3 | - | TRBV6-5 | - | TGTGCCAGCAGTTACCGGCAGAACACAGATACGCAGTATTTT | CASSYRQNTDTQYF
14 | TRBJ1-1 | - | TRBV7-9 | - | TGTGCCAGCAGCTTATTAACCGGGAACACTGAAGCTTTCTTT | CASSLLTGNTEAFF
15 | TRBJ2-5 | medium-sized | TRBV7-2 | - | TGTGCCAGCAGCTTGCGGCGATCTCCACAAGAGACCCAGTACTTC | CASSLRRSPQETQYF
12 | TRBJ2-5 | few | TRBV28 | TRBD1 | TGTGCCAGCAGTGACAGGGGAGAGACCCAGTACTTC | CASSDRGETQYF
14 | TRBJ1-1 | - | TRBV9 | TRBD1 | TGTGCCAGCAGCCCTAGACAGGGGATGACTGAAGCTTTCTTT | CASSPRQGMTEAFF
14 | TRBJ2-3 | - | TRBV4-3 | - | TGCGCCAGCAGCCAACGCCCCGTCACAGATACGCAGTATTTT | CASSQRPVTDTQYF
12 | TRBJ2-3 | medium-sized | TRBV7-2 | - | TGTGCCAGCAGCACGAACTCAGATACGCAGTATTTT | CASSTNSDTQYF
17 | TRBJ2-5 | few | TRBV20-1 | TRBD2 | TGCAGTGCTAGAGACCTTGGGACTAGCGGTAGGAGAGAGACCCAGTACTTC | CSARDLGTSGRRETQYF
13 | TRBJ2-1 | few | TRBV5-5 | - | TGTGCCAGCAGCGCTGACCTATACAATGAGCAGTTCTTC | CASSADLYNEQFF
12 | TRBJ1-6 | - | TRBV6-1 | - | TGTGCCAGCAGGACTTCAGGAGGACCCCTCCACTTT | CASRTSGGPLHF
14 | TRBJ2-5 | large | TRBV5-4 | TRBD2 | TGTGCCAGCAGCTCCCCCAGTAGCGGGGAGACCCAGTACTTC | CASSSPSSGETQYF
14 | TRBJ2-7 | medium-sized | TRBV25-1 | - | TGTGCCAGCAGTCATGGCAGGATCACCTACGAGCAGTACTTC | CASSHGRITYEQYF